A selection of T cell receptor beta chains follows, all from one sample in a study of blood T cell repertoires in COVID-19. The method was immunoSEQ multiplex PCR; TCRdb's version includes in-frame clones alone and lacks a portion of them. Of 88,000 or so clones listed, roughly 90% are singletons. Sequenced sample: peripheral blood. The receptors come from a man aged 55-75 years with acute or convalescent COVID-19. Both conserved end residues are part of each CDR3. The D gene is left open where the match is weak. Part of the rows lack a size; the others show once, few, many or a class for expanded clones.

d_call,clone_size,cdr3_length,j_call,v_call,cdr3_nt,cdr3_aa
.,few,13,TRBJ2-5,TRBV6-5,TGTGCCAGCAGTCGTCAGGCTCTAGAGACCCAGTACTTC,CASSRQALETQYF
.,.,13,TRBJ2-6,TRBV6-2/TRBV6-3,TGTGCCAGCAGTTTCGCTGGGGCCAACGTCCTGACTTTC,CASSFAGANVLTF
TRBD1,.,21,TRBJ1-2,TRBV3-1/TRBV3-2,TGTGCCAGCAGCCAAGATACGGTGAAGGACAGGGTCCCCCTATATAACTATGGCTACACCTTC,CASSQDTVKDRVPLYNYGYTF
.,.,19,TRBJ1-6,TRBV4-1,TGCGCCAGCAGCCAAAAAGGCCGGGCCGGGAGCTCCTATAATTCACCCCTCCACTTT,CASSQKGRAGSSYNSPLHF
.,.,15,TRBJ1-4,TRBV14,TGTGCCAGCAGCCAAGGTCTTGGCGCGGGGTCAAAACTGTTTTTT,CASSQGLGAGSKLFF
.,.,13,TRBJ1-2,TRBV4-3,TGCGCCAGCAGCCAAGATACTAACTATGGCTACACCTTC,CASSQDTNYGYTF
TRBD1,.,15,TRBJ1-4,TRBV6-5,TGTGCCAGCAGTAGCGGCGGGACAGGGCGCGAAAAACTGTTTTTT,CASSSGGTGREKLFF
.,.,13,TRBJ1-3,TRBV6-5,TGTGCCAGCACGGGGGTCTCTGGAAACACCATATATTTT,CASTGVSGNTIYF
.,.,13,TRBJ2-1,TRBV7-8,TGTGCCAGCAGGACAGATGCCTACAATGAGCAGTTCTTC,CASRTDAYNEQFF
.,.,15,TRBJ2-7,TRBV4-2,TGTGCCAGCAGCCAGGGGGGACTCACATCCTACGAGCAGTACTTC,CASSQGGLTSYEQYF
.,.,15,TRBJ1-5,TRBV4-2,TGTGCCAGCAGCCAAGTAGGAGAGAGCAATCAGCCCCAGCATTTT,CASSQVGESNQPQHF
.,few,15,TRBJ2-7,TRBV7-6,TGTGCCAGCAGCGCAGCCCCTAGCCCTACCTACGAGCAGTACTTC,CASSAAPSPTYEQYF
TRBD1,.,12,TRBJ2-3,TRBV29-1,TGCAGCGAGATACAGGGGGACTATACGCAGTATTTT,CSEIQGDYTQYF
.,.,18,TRBJ1-1,TRBV7-3,TGTGCCAGCAGCTTAACGGGAACAGTGGGGACTTGGGGCACTGAAGCTTTCTTT,CASSLTGTVGTWGTEAFF
.,.,14,TRBJ1-1,TRBV6-5,TGTGCCAGCCGTAATGCGGGATTGGACACTGAAGCTTTCTTT,CASRNAGLDTEAFF
.,.,14,TRBJ1-3,TRBV11-2,TGTGCCAGCAGCCGGGGGAGTTCTGGAAACACCATATATTTT,CASSRGSSGNTIYF
TRBD2,.,16,TRBJ2-5,TRBV5-1,TGCGCCAGCAGCTTGGGGACTAGCGGGGGTAGCGAGACCCAGTACTTC,CASSLGTSGGSETQYF
TRBD2,.,15,TRBJ2-2,TRBV30,TGTGCCTGGAGTGTAATAGCGGGAGGGCCCGGGGAGCTGTTTTTT,CAWSVIAGGPGELFF
.,.,13,TRBJ1-3,TRBV29-1,TGCAGCGTTGTCGGGGTCTCTGGAAACACCATATATTTT,CSVVGVSGNTIYF
TRBD2,.,14,TRBJ2-1,TRBV10-3,TGTGCCATCAGTGAAATAGCGGGAGGAAATGAGCAGTTCTTC,CAISEIAGGNEQFF
TRBD1,.,19,TRBJ2-1,TRBV4-1,TGCGCCAGCAGCCTCCTAGGGCAGGGGGATCCCGGGGCTTACAATGAGCAGTTCTTC,CASSLLGQGDPGAYNEQFF
.,.,15,TRBJ1-5,TRBV7-2,TGTGCCAGCAGCTTAGATGGCAGGGCAAATCAGCCCCAGCATTTT,CASSLDGRANQPQHF
TRBD1,.,14,TRBJ2-7,TRBV15,TGTGCCACCAGCAGACCGGACAGGGGCTACGAGCAGTACTTC,CATSRPDRGYEQYF
.,few,15,TRBJ2-1,TRBV10-3,TGTGCCATCAGTGAGGGGCAGGGGGAGGTCAATGAGCAGTTCTTC,CAISEGQGEVNEQFF
TRBD1,.,17,TRBJ1-5,TRBV27,TGTGCCAGCAGTCTCAGATGGGGACAGGGGGGCAATCAGCCCCAGCATTTT,CASSLRWGQGGNQPQHF
.,.,14,TRBJ2-1,TRBV5-4,TGTGCCAGCAGCTTGGAGGCGGGGTACAATGAGCAGTTCTTC,CASSLEAGYNEQFF
TRBD2,.,15,TRBJ2-1,TRBV7-3,TGTGCCAGCAGCCGGACTAGCGGGGCCTACAATGAGCAGTTCTTC,CASSRTSGAYNEQFF
.,.,14,TRBJ1-3,TRBV29-1,TGCAGCGTTGTGTCAGGGTCCTCTGGAAACACCATATATTTT,CSVVSGSSGNTIYF
TRBD1,once,16,TRBJ1-6,TRBV27,TGTGCCAGCAGCGGACTTCGGACAGGGAAGGGTTCACCCCTCCACTTT,CASSGLRTGKGSPLHF
.,.,14,TRBJ1-5,TRBV13,TGTGCCAGCAGCTTCGGTAAAGGGAGAGAAATAAAGCATTTT,CASSFGKGREIKHF
TRBD2,.,19,TRBJ2-6,TRBV9,TGTGCCAGCAGCGTAGGAACCGGGACTAGGCGGACTGGGGCCAACGTCCTGACTTTC,CASSVGTGTRRTGANVLTF
.,.,17,TRBJ2-6,TRBV4-1,TGCGCCAGCAGCCTTCTTTCGGGTCACTCTGGGGCCAACGTCCTGACTTTC,CASSLLSGHSGANVLTF
.,.,14,TRBJ1-1,TRBV19,TGTGCCAGTAGTCTTAGACGGGGGAACACTGAAGCTTTCTTT,CASSLRRGNTEAFF
TRBD1,.,16,TRBJ1-6,TRBV19,TGTGCCAGTAGTTCAGGGGACAGGGGCTGGAATTCACCCCTCCACTTT,CASSSGDRGWNSPLHF
TRBD1,.,14,TRBJ1-1,TRBV6-5,TGTGCCAGCAGGGGGGGACAGGTGAACACTGAAGCTTTCTTT,CASRGGQVNTEAFF
.,.,18,TRBJ2-1,TRBV25-1,TGTGCCAGCAGTGAATCCGTAAGGGGTCAGGGAAACTACAATGAGCAGTTCTTC,CASSESVRGQGNYNEQFF
.,.,14,TRBJ1-6,TRBV2,TGTGCCAGCATTCTCGGACTGGGAAATTCACCCCTCCACTTT,CASILGLGNSPLHF
.,few,12,TRBJ1-2,TRBV5-4,TGTGCCAGCAGCATAAGAGAGGACAGCCATACCTTC,CASSIREDSHTF
.,.,16,TRBJ2-7,TRBV5-8,TGTGCCAGCAGCTTGGACTTTGCGGGGGCGAACTACGAGCAGTACTTC,CASSLDFAGANYEQYF
TRBD1,few,17,TRBJ1-1,TRBV14,TGTGCCAGCAGCCGAGGACTCGGGACAGTACGGAACACTGAAGCTTTCTTT,CASSRGLGTVRNTEAFF
.,once,14,TRBJ1-6,TRBV6-5,TGTGCCAGCAGCCAAGGGGGTTCAAGTTCACCCCTCCACTTT,CASSQGGSSSPLHF
TRBD2,.,15,TRBJ2-4,TRBV9,TGTGCCAGCAGCGCAGGTGGACTAGATCGGAACATTCAGTACTTC,CASSAGGLDRNIQYF
.,once,14,TRBJ1-4,TRBV7-2,TGTGCCAGCAGCTCGGTCGCGGGAAGGGAAAAACTGTTTTTT,CASSSVAGREKLFF
TRBD1,few,12,TRBJ1-2,TRBV27,TGTGCCAGTGGGGGACAGTTCTATGGCTACACCTTC,CASGGQFYGYTF
TRBD1,.,15,TRBJ2-7,TRBV5-1,TGCGCCAGCAGATCGGGGGGACAGGGAGGGAACGAGCAGTACTTC,CASRSGGQGGNEQYF
.,.,11,TRBJ2-5,TRBV27,TGTGCCAGCTCTGAGGGAAAGACCCAGTACTTC,CASSEGKTQYF
.,.,13,TRBJ2-5,TRBV18,TGTGCCAGCTCAGTCACAGGTTTAGAGACCCAGTACTTC,CASSVTGLETQYF
.,.,15,TRBJ1-2,TRBV5-6,TGTGCCAGCAGCTTGGCCGGTGAGCCTAACTATGGCTACACCTTC,CASSLAGEPNYGYTF
TRBD1,.,17,TRBJ2-7,TRBV7-9,TGTGCCAGCAGCCCCCGAAGGGGGGACAGGGTCTCCTACGAGCAGTACTTC,CASSPRRGDRVSYEQYF
TRBD1,.,15,TRBJ2-3,TRBV5-1,TGCGCCAGCAGCCTGAGGACAGGGGGCACGGATACGCAGTATTTT,CASSLRTGGTDTQYF
.,.,13,TRBJ1-2,TRBV6-4,TGTGCCAGCAGTGTCACTGCTAACTATGGCTACACCTTC,CASSVTANYGYTF
TRBD2,.,13,TRBJ2-5,TRBV6-2/TRBV6-3,TGTGCCAGCAGTGGGACTAGCATAGGGACCCAGTACTTC,CASSGTSIGTQYF
.,.,14,TRBJ1-5,TRBV6-5,TGTGCCAGCAGAGAGTACAGCCCCAATCAGCCCCAGCATTTT,CASREYSPNQPQHF
.,.,15,TRBJ2-2,TRBV18,TGTGCCAGCTCACTAGGGACAACGAACACCGGGGAGCTGTTTTTT,CASSLGTTNTGELFF